Listed below are T cell receptor beta chains from one sample, sequenced in a study of cytomegalovirus exposure and HLA in healthy donors. Repertoires were generated with immunoSEQ multiplex PCR, while TCRdb's copy carries only in-frame clones and drops some. The sample lists about 98,000 clones; roughly 90% were seen once. The source material was PBMCs. Every receptor here comes from a man younger than 35 in good health and CMV-seropositive. CDR3s include the opening cysteine and the closing phenylalanine or tryptophan. Fields, in order: V gene, D gene, J gene, clone size, CDR3 DNA, CDR3 protein. A D gene is named only where the DNA matches it firmly. Size is stated for part of the rows, as once, few or many counts, or as a class when the clone is expanded.

TRBV7-2	NA	TRBJ1-1	NA	TGTGCCAGCGGGCCCGGGACTCATAACTGGGGAGCTTTCTTT	CASGPGTHNWGAFF
TRBV10-1	NA	TRBJ2-4	NA	TGCGCCAGCAGATCCAGGGAAGGGGTAGCCAAAAACATTCAGTACTTC	CASRSREGVAKNIQYF
TRBV15	NA	TRBJ1-5	NA	TGTGCCTCGAGGCGCGATAGCAATCAGCCCCAGCATTTT	CASRRDSNQPQHF
TRBV7-2	NA	TRBJ1-4	NA	TGTGCCAGCAGCGAACAGCAGACCCATAATGAAAAACTGTTTTTT	CASSEQQTHNEKLFF
TRBV25-1	NA	TRBJ2-7	NA	TGTGCCAGCAGTGAACCCGACAGGTTGGGGGAAACCTACGAGCAGTACTTC	CASSEPDRLGETYEQYF
TRBV28	NA	TRBJ2-7	NA	TGTGCCAGCAGTTTCAGGACTGGTGGTTTCTACGAGCAGTACTTC	CASSFRTGGFYEQYF
TRBV4-1	TRBD1	TRBJ1-5	once	TGCGCCAGCAGCCAAGAACCGGGGGACAGTAATCAGCCCCAGCATTTT	CASSQEPGDSNQPQHF
TRBV19	TRBD1	TRBJ1-2	NA	TGTGCCAGTAGTATCCAGGACAGGGTTGGCTATGGCTACACCTTC	CASSIQDRVGYGYTF
TRBV5-4	TRBD1	TRBJ2-1	NA	TGTGCCAGCAGTTGGGGGACAGGGGGCAACAATGAGCAGTTCTTC	CASSWGTGGNNEQFF
TRBV27	NA	TRBJ1-1	NA	TGTGCCAGCAGCCTCCGTGGGGGGGGCTTGAACACTGAAGCTTTCTTT	CASSLRGGGLNTEAFF
TRBV27	NA	TRBJ1-5	NA	TGTGCCAGCAGACAGGGATTCAATCAGCCCCAGCATTTT	CASRQGFNQPQHF
TRBV5-1	NA	TRBJ2-5	NA	TGCGCCAGCGGACCAGGGGCGAATGCTAAAGAGACCCAGTACTTC	CASGPGANAKETQYF
TRBV5-1	TRBD2	TRBJ2-2	NA	TGCGCCAGCAGTTTGACTAGCGGGACGACCGGGGAGCTGTTTTTT	CASSLTSGTTGELFF
TRBV5-1	NA	TRBJ2-1	NA	TGCGCCAGCAGCCCCGGGACAAGCGGGGATGAGCAGTTCTTC	CASSPGTSGDEQFF
TRBV7-3	NA	TRBJ2-7	NA	TGTGCCAGCAGCTTTCAAAGGACAAAGGGCAGTCTCTACGAGCAGTACTTC	CASSFQRTKGSLYEQYF
TRBV29-1	TRBD1	TRBJ1-2	NA	TGCAGCGTTGAAGATAAGGCAGGGGGCCAAGGCTACACCTTC	CSVEDKAGGQGYTF
TRBV28	NA	TRBJ1-4	once	TGTGCCAGCAGTTCCGGAGTGAGGGGGGAAAAACTGTTTTTT	CASSSGVRGEKLFF
TRBV6-1	NA	TRBJ1-1	NA	TGTGCCAGCAGTGTTGGGTTAGGACAGATGAACACTGAAGCTTTCTTT	CASSVGLGQMNTEAFF
TRBV6-1	NA	TRBJ1-2	NA	TGTGCCAGCACTTCGGGGGGGCCAAACTATGGCTACACCTTC	CASTSGGPNYGYTF
TRBV7-2	TRBD2	TRBJ2-3	NA	TGTGCCAGCAGCCGGAGGACTAGCGGGGGGACGGATACGCAGTATTTT	CASSRRTSGGTDTQYF
TRBV2	TRBD1	TRBJ1-1	NA	TGTGCCAGCATAAAAACTACAGGGGCTGAAGCTTTCTTT	CASIKTTGAEAFF
TRBV5-1	TRBD1	TRBJ1-4	NA	TGCGCCAGCAGCCCGAGACCACAGGGGGGAGATGCAACTAATGAAAAACTGTTTTTT	CASSPRPQGGDATNEKLFF
TRBV19	TRBD2	TRBJ2-7	NA	TGTGCCAGTAGTGCGGCGGGAGGGGTCCCCTACGAGCAGTACTTC	CASSAAGGVPYEQYF
TRBV19	TRBD1	TRBJ2-7	NA	TGTGCCAGTAGCGCCGGGACAGGGGCTTACGAGCAGTACTTC	CASSAGTGAYEQYF
TRBV4-2	NA	TRBJ2-7	NA	TGTGCCAGCAGCCAAGACCCAGGGTCCTACGAGCAGTACTTC	CASSQDPGSYEQYF
TRBV5-1	NA	TRBJ1-6	NA	TGCGCCAGCAGCTTCCGGGGCTATAATTCACCCCTCCACTTT	CASSFRGYNSPLHF
TRBV27	TRBD1	TRBJ1-1	NA	TGTGCCAGCAGTTTGATATTTGCGACCGGGACAGGGGGCGTGAACACTGAAGCTTTCTTT	CASSLIFATGTGGVNTEAFF
TRBV10-3	TRBD2	TRBJ2-5	NA	TGTGCCATCAGTGCCCTCTTAGCGGGCACTCAAGAGACCCAGTACTTC	CAISALLAGTQETQYF
TRBV11-2	NA	TRBJ2-7	many	TGTGCCAGCTCTACCTCCGCCAGGTACGAGCAGTACTTC	CASSTSARYEQYF
TRBV7-8	NA	TRBJ1-2	NA	TGTGCCAGCAGCTTGGCCCCAGACAGCTATGGCTACACCTTC	CASSLAPDSYGYTF
TRBV5-4	TRBD2	TRBJ2-3	NA	TGTGCCAGCAGCTTTAGCGGGGGGGCCTCAGATACGCAGTATTTT	CASSFSGGASDTQYF
TRBV7-3	TRBD2	TRBJ2-5	NA	TGTGCCAGCAGCCCCGGAGGGCGGGAGGAGACCCAGTACTTC	CASSPGGREETQYF
TRBV5-4	NA	TRBJ2-5	NA	TGTGCCAGCAGCTCGCCCTCCCGGGACCAAGAGACCCAGTACTTC	CASSSPSRDQETQYF
TRBV11-3	TRBD1	TRBJ2-5	NA	TGTGCCAGCGATACAGGGGGTGGGACCCAGTACTTC	CASDTGGGTQYF
TRBV5-8	NA	TRBJ1-1	NA	TGTGCCAGCAGCTTGGGAGGGGGATGGGGCGCTTTCTTT	CASSLGGGWGAFF
TRBV18	NA	TRBJ2-7	NA	TGTGCCAGCTCACCACCCCCAGGGACCTACGAGCAGTACTTC	CASSPPPGTYEQYF
TRBV5-6	NA	TRBJ2-7	once	TGTGCCAGCAGCTTCAGACTCTACGAGCAGTACTTC	CASSFRLYEQYF
TRBV6-5	NA	TRBJ1-5	NA	TGTGCCAGCAGTTACTCGACAGGTCAGCCCCAGCATTTT	CASSYSTGQPQHF